This T cell receptor (beta chain) originates from a study of blood T cell repertoires in COVID-19. Turning to the study itself: Sites in the United States, Italy and Spain provided acute and convalescent COVID-19 samples.

This clone was detected a few times. Participants classified as exposed had met a COVID-19 case within 2 weeks before study entry. Germline CDR1 reads MNHEY; CDR2 reads SMNVEV (reference sequence). The CDR3 contains 14 residues. Trimming took off 7 bases at V and 5 bases at J, with 15 bases between the two ends. Data came from immunoSEQ multiplex PCR; TCRdb stores just in-frame clones and leaves some out. The sample includes a few hundred thousand clones, 75% to 90% seen only once; the top ten take 3.5% to 5.5%. The TCR comes from a woman between 25 and 40 years old who had been exposed to COVID-19. The V call is TRBV27, the J call TRBJ1-5, with TRBD1 as a possible D gene (6 bases). Material: PBMCs or T cells enriched from blood (not recorded which). This CDR3 is CASIQEGVYQPQHF. In DNA form, the CDR3 reads TGTGCCAGCATCCAAGAGGGGGTCTATCAGCCCCAGCATTTT.